A selection of T cell receptor beta chains follows, all from one sample in a study of T and B cells in COVID-19 patients. A single record per CDR3 protein comes from TCRdb applying MiXCR to the multiplex PCR reads. The sample holds around 8,700 distinct CDR3 sequences, over 30% seen once. The sequenced material came from blood. These receptors originate from a human donor with active COVID-19. The conserved cysteine and the conserved F or W are not part of the CDR3 here. Each record gives: clone size, J gene, CDR3 length, V gene, D gene, CDR3 protein. A D gene is named only where the DNA matches it firmly. Part of the rows lack a size; the others show once, few, many or a class for expanded clones.

clone_size: once; j_call: TRBJ1-6; cdr3_length: 13; v_call: TRBV30; d_call: NA; cdr3_aa: AWSPRDRRGSPLH
clone_size: medium-sized; j_call: TRBJ2-1; cdr3_length: 14; v_call: TRBV19; d_call: NA; cdr3_aa: ASSEEGRPPYNEQF
clone_size: NA; j_call: TRBJ2-7; cdr3_length: 11; v_call: TRBV6-5; d_call: TRBD2; cdr3_aa: ASRLAEGHEQY
clone_size: few; j_call: TRBJ2-1; cdr3_length: 13; v_call: TRBV6-1; d_call: TRBD1; cdr3_aa: ASSELQGSNNEQF
clone_size: few; j_call: TRBJ1-2; cdr3_length: 10; v_call: TRBV19; d_call: NA; cdr3_aa: ASTSGENGYT
clone_size: NA; j_call: TRBJ1-2; cdr3_length: 13; v_call: TRBV19; d_call: TRBD1; cdr3_aa: ASSMQGASDYGYT
clone_size: NA; j_call: TRBJ2-1; cdr3_length: 13; v_call: TRBV6-2/TRBV6-3; d_call: NA; cdr3_aa: ASTDRGRTYNEQF
clone_size: NA; j_call: TRBJ2-5; cdr3_length: 12; v_call: TRBV10-3; d_call: NA; cdr3_aa: AISETGTQETQY
clone_size: few; j_call: TRBJ1-2; cdr3_length: 13; v_call: TRBV18; d_call: NA; cdr3_aa: ASSPKTRDGYGYT
clone_size: NA; j_call: TRBJ2-3; cdr3_length: 13; v_call: TRBV6-5; d_call: NA; cdr3_aa: ASRFGRGSTDTQY
clone_size: medium-sized; j_call: TRBJ2-1; cdr3_length: 11; v_call: TRBV6-5; d_call: NA; cdr3_aa: ASRNSTRNEQF
clone_size: few; j_call: TRBJ2-6; cdr3_length: 16; v_call: TRBV6-2/TRBV6-3; d_call: TRBD1; cdr3_aa: AGSDRGRSASGANVLT
clone_size: NA; j_call: TRBJ1-1; cdr3_length: 12; v_call: TRBV10-2; d_call: NA; cdr3_aa: ASSERGASTEAF